This T cell receptor beta chain originates from a study of radiation and T cells in renal cell carcinoma. Sequencing was performed with immunoSEQ multiplex PCR; in TCRdb, only in-frame clones are kept and a portion is missing. Of about 24,000 clones detected, 58% appear once; the ten largest clones hold around a fifth. Described treatment: treatment-naive control, cytoreductive nephrectomy. Germline-derived CDR1 and CDR2 are MNHNS and SASEGT. The CDR3 contains 16 residues. V shed 2 bases and J 4 bases; nucleotides not matched to a gene: 10. A remark on this clone: The antigen is undetermined.

Study observations and caveats: Tumor samples were small regions of approximately 0.93 g.

Here the sequenced sample was tumor tissue, taken from a patient whose treatment was nephrectomy without radiotherapy. The receptor was isolated from a man aged 40-49 years with renal cell carcinoma. The rearrangement joins TRBV6-1 to TRBJ2-5; TRBD1 matches at 7 bases. CDR3 coding DNA: TGTGCCAGCAGTGAAAGTGACAGGGTTTTTGGAGAGACCCAGTACTTC. As protein: CASSESDRVFGETQYF.